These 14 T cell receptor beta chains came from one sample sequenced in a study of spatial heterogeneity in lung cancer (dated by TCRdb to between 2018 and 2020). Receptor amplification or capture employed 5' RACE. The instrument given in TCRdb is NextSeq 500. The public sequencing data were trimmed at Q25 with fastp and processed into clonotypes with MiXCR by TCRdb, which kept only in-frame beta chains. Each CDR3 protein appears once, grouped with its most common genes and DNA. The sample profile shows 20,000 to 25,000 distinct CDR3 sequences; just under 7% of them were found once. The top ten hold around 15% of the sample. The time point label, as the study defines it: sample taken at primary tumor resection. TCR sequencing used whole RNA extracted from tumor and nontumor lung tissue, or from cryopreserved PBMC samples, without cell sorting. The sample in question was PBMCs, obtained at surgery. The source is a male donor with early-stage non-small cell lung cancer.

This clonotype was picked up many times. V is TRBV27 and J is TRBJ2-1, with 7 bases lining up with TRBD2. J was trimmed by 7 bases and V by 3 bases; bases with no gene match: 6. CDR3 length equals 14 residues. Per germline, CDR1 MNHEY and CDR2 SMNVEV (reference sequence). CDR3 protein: CASSLGGSGNEQFF. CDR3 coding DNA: TGTGCCAGCAGTTTGGGGGGGTCTGGGAATGAGCAGTTCTTC.

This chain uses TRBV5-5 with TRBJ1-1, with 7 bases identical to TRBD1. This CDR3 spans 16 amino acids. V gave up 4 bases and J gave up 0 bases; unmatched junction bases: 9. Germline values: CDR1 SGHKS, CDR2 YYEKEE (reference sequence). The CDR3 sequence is CASSPGQFKMNTEAFF. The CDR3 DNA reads TGTGCCAGCAGCCCGGGACAGTTTAAAATGAACACTGAAGCTTTCTTT.

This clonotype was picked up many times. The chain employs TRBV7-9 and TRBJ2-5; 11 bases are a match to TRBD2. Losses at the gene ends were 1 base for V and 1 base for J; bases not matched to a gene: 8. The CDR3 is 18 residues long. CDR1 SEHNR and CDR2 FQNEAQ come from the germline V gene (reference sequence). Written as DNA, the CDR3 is TGTGCCAGCAGCTTAGAGTTCGGGACTAGCGGTTCCCAAGAGACCCAGTACTTC. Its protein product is CASSLEFGTSGSQETQYF. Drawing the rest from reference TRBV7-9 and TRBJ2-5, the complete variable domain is DTGVSQNPRHKITKRGQNVTFRCDPISEHNRLYWYRQTLGQGPEFLTYFQNEAQLEKSRLLSDRFSAERPKGSFSTLEIQRTEQGDSAMYLCASSLEFGTSGSQETQYFGPGTRLLVL.

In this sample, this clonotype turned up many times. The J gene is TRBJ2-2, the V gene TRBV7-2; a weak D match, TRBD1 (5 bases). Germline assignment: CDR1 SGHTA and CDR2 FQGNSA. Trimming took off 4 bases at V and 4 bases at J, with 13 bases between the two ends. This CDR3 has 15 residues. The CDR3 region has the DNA TGTGCCAGCAGCTATGACGGACACTCCACCGGGGAGCTGTTTTTT. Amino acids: CASSYDGHSTGELFF.

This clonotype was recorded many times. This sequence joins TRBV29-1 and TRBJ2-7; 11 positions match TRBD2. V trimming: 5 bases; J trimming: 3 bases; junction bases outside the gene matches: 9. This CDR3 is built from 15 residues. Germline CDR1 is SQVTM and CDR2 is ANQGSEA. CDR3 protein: CSVPSGRSPNYEQYF. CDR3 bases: TGCAGCGTTCCTAGCGGGAGGTCCCCGAACTACGAGCAGTACTTC.

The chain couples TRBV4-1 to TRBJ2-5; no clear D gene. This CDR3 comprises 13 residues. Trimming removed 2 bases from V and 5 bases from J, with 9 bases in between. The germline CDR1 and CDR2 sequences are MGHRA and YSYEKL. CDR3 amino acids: CASSQPEGETQYF. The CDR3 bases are TGCGCCAGCAGCCAACCTGAAGGGGAGACCCAGTACTTC.

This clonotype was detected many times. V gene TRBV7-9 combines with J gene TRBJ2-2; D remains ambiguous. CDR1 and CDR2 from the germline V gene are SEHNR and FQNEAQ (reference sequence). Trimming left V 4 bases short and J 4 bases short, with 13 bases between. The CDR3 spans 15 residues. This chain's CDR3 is CASSSFKIGTGELFF. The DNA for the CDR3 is TGTGCCAGCAGCTCTTTCAAGATAGGCACCGGGGAGCTGTTTTTT. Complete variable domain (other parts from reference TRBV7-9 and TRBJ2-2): DTGVSQNPRHKITKRGQNVTFRCDPISEHNRLYWYRQTLGQGPEFLTYFQNEAQLEKSRLLSDRFSAERPKGSFSTLEIQRTEQGDSAMYLCASSSFKIGTGELFFGEGSRLTVL.

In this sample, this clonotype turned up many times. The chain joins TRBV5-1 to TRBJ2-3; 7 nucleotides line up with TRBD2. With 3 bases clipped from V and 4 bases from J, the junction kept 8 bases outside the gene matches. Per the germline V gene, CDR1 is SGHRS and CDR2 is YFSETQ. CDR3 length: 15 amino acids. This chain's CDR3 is CASSSAGEGPDTQYF. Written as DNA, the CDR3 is TGCGCCAGCAGCTCGGCGGGAGAAGGGCCAGATACGCAGTATTTT. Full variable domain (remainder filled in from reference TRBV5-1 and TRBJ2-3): KAGVTQTPRYLIKTRGQQVTLSCSPISGHRSVSWYQQTPGQGLQFLFEYFSETQRNKGNFPGRFSGRQFSNSRSEMNVSTLELGDSALYLCASSSAGEGPDTQYFGPGTRLTVL.

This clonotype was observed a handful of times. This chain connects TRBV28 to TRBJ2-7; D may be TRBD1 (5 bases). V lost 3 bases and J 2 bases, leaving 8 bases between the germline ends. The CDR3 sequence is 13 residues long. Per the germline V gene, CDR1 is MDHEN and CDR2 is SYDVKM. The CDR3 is CASSLQGPYEQYF. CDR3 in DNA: TGTGCCAGCAGTTTGCAGGGTCCCTACGAGCAGTACTTC. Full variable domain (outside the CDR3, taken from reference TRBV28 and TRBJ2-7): DVKVTQSSRYLVKRTGEKVFLECVQDMDHENMFWYRQDPGLGLRLIYFSYDVKMKEKGDIPEGYSVSREKKERFSLILESASTNQTSMYLCASSLQGPYEQYFGPGTRLTVT.

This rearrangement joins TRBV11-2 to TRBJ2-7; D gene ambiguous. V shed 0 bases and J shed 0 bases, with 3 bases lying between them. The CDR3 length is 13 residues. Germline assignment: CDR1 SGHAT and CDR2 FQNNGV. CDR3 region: CASSLEVSYEQYF. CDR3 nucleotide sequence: TGTGCCAGCAGCTTAGAGGTCTCCTACGAGCAGTACTTC.

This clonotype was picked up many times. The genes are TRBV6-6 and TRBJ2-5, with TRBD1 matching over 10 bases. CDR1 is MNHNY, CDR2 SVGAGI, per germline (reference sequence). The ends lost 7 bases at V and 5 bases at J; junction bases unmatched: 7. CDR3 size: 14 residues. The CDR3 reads CASTWDRGRETQYF. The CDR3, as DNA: TGTGCCAGCACATGGGACAGGGGTAGGGAGACCCAGTACTTC.

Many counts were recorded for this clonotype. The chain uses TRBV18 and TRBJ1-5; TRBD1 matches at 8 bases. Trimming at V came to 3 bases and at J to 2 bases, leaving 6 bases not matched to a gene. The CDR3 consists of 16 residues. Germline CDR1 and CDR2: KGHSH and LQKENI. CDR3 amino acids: CASSPSQGQGNQPQHF. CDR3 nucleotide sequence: TGTGCCAGCTCACCGAGCCAGGGACAGGGCAATCAGCCCCAGCATTTT.

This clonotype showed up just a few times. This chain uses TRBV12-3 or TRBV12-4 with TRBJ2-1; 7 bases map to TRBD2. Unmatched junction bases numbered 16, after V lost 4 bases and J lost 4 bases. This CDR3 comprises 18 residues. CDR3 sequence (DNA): TGTGCCAGCAGTTCCCACCCTTCTAGCGGAGGCCCGTACAATGAGCAGTTCTTC. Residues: CASSSHPSSGGPYNEQFF.

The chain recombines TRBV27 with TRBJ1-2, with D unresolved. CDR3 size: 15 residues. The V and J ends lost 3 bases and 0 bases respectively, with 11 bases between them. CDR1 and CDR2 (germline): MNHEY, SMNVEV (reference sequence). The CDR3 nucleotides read TGTGCCAGCAGTTTGGTACAGCCACCTAACTATGGCTACACCTTC. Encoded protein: CASSLVQPPNYGYTF.